This T cell receptor beta chain was observed in a study of blood T cell repertoires in COVID-19. In the study overall: The United States, Italy and Spain provided the acute and convalescent COVID-19 samples.

Germline V gene data show CDR1 as SGHTA and CDR2 as FQGNSA. The CDR3 covers 16 residues. V was clipped by 0 bases and J by 5 bases; unmatched bases: 8. Libraries were prepared by immunoSEQ multiplex PCR; TCRdb keeps only in-frame clonotypes and omits some of them. The data contain fewer than 250,000 clones, roughly 79% of them seen just once; the ten biggest clones take up 1.5% to 2%. This sequence originates from a woman aged 80 or over with acute or convalescent COVID-19. The sample comprised peripheral blood. The chain uses TRBV7-2 and TRBJ1-1, with TRBD1 identical over 8 bases. For the CDR3, the DNA is TGTGCCAGCAGCTTAGCGCTGGCAGGGGGCAGGACTGAAGCTTTCTTT. Amino acids: CASSLALAGGRTEAFF.